This passage covers 21 T cell receptor beta chains from one sample sequenced in a study of blood T cell repertoires in COVID-19. This table comes from immunoSEQ multiplex PCR, and its TCRdb copy is limited to in-frame clones, with some not included. The sample holds over 150,000 clones; about four fifths are singletons and the top ten take approximately 7.1%. The sequencing sample was made of peripheral blood. The receptors shown here come from a human donor in a cohort sampled during active COVID-19.

The chain couples TRBV7-8 to TRBJ1-2, with D maybe TRBD1 (5 bases). Per the germline V gene, CDR1 is SGHVS and CDR2 is FQNEAQ. The CDR3 sequence is 14 residues long. Trimming took off 3 bases at V and 7 bases at J, with 15 bases between the two ends. As DNA, the CDR3 is TGTGCCAGCAGCTTCGGTGGGGCGACGGGTGGCTACACCTTC. Protein product: CASSFGGATGGYTF.

The rearrangement uses TRBV3-1 (or the pseudogene TRBV3-2) and TRBJ2-7; 7 bases match TRBD2. Germline assignment: CDR1 LGHDT and CDR2 YNNKEL (reference sequence). The CDR3 covers 16 residues. Unmatched junction bases numbered 13, after V lost 4 bases and J lost 4 bases. This CDR3 is CASSLGLDGSYYEQYF. The DNA for the CDR3 is TGTGCCAGCAGCCTCGGACTAGATGGGTCTTATTACGAGCAGTACTTC.

This clone has only one observation. This chain joins TRBV5-6 and TRBJ2-1; D is ambiguous. The ends were cut back, 5 bases at V and 3 bases at J, with 12 bases in the middle. CDR1 is SGHDT, CDR2 YYEEEE, per germline. The CDR3 loop spans 14 amino acids. The CDR3 loop is CASRARVDYNEQFF. The CDR3 DNA sequence: TGTGCCAGCAGGGCCCGGGTCGACTACAATGAGCAGTTCTTC.

This clone was detected only once. The J gene is TRBJ1-2, the V gene TRBV30; TRBD1 is a possible D gene (6 bases). The CDR3 extends over 13 amino acids. Germline CDR1 GTSNPN, CDR2 SVGIG (reference sequence). V lost 0 bases and J lost 8, with 13 bases in between. CDR3 nucleotides: TGTGCCTGGAGTGTACACCGGACAGAAGGCTACACCTTC. Translating it yields CAWSVHRTEGYTF.

V usage is TRBV9 and J usage is TRBJ1-1; D may be TRBD1 (5 bases). Germline loops: CDR1 SGDLS, CDR2 YYNGEE. The ends were cut back, 0 bases at V and 1 base at J, with 13 bases in the middle. CDR3 size: 16 residues. DNA for the CDR3: TGTGCCAGCAGCGTAGTGGGGGGTCTCGGGAACACTGAAGCTTTCTTT. Its translation is CASSVVGGLGNTEAFF.

The chain's CDR3 is CASSEATSGVVNEQFF. The CDR3 DNA is TGCGCCAGCAGTGAGGCGACTAGCGGGGTTGTCAATGAGCAGTTCTTC. The chain has TRBV10-2 and TRBJ2-1, with TRBD2 matching over 11 bases. The CDR3 is 16 amino acids. The junction had 6 bases not matched to a gene; V was cut back by 2 bases and J by 6 bases. Germline V gives CDR1 WSHSY, CDR2 SAAADI.

This chain links TRBV7-9 with TRBJ1-1; D gene unclear. V lost 5 bases, J lost 3 bases, and 10 bases lay in between. Germline V CDR1 and CDR2: SEHNR, FQNEAQ (reference sequence). The CDR3 sequence is 13 residues long. CDR3 coding DNA: TGTGCCAGCAGCGTACTAAAAGACACTGAAGCTTTCTTT. Amino acid sequence: CASSVLKDTEAFF.

This clone occurred once. This rearrangement joins TRBV9 to TRBJ2-5; 10 bases fit TRBD2. There are 15 residues in the CDR3. V was pared by 4 bases and J by 1 base, with 4 bases of the junction left unmatched. Germline lookup yields CDR1 SGDLS and CDR2 YYNGEE. The CDR3 DNA sequence: TGTGCCAGCAGCCGGGCTAGCGGGGGCCAAGAGACCCAGTACTTC. This gives the protein CASSRASGGQETQYF.

This chain links TRBV6-1 with TRBJ2-2; TRBD1 is a possible D gene (5 bases). The germline V gene encodes CDR1 MNHNS and CDR2 SASEGT. The CDR3 is 16 amino acids. The germline V and J ends were trimmed by 2 bases and 4 bases, with 14 bases remaining between them. The CDR3 spells CASSERTRSTTGELFF. The DNA for the CDR3 is TGTGCCAGCAGTGAAAGGACACGCTCAACCACCGGGGAGCTGTTTTTT.

This chain uses TRBV4-1 with TRBJ2-1; D is perhaps TRBD2 (6 bases). V lost 0 bases, J lost 0 bases, and 12 bases lay in between. The length of the CDR3 is 17 residues. Germline CDR1 and CDR2: MGHRA and YSYEKL. The CDR3 nucleotides are TGCGCCAGCAGCCAAGATATGGGGCGGGGCTCCTACAATGAGCAGTTCTTC. Translated, it gives CASSQDMGRGSYNEQFF.

This chain joins TRBV30 and TRBJ1-1; D is possibly TRBD1 (6 bases). Germline-derived CDR1 and CDR2 are GTSNPN and SVGIG (reference sequence). The CDR3 consists of 15 residues. Trimming removed 4 bases at V and 0 bases at J, with 15 bases between. In DNA, the CDR3 is TGTGCCTGGAACCGAAGGGGGGGCCTGAACACTGAAGCTTTCTTT. Translating it yields CAWNRRGGLNTEAFF.

The DNA for the CDR3 is TGTGCCAGCAGAGCATGGCCGGCAGGTAACGCGAACACCGGGGAGCTGTTTTTT. Residues: CASRAWPAGNANTGELFF. The rearrangement links TRBV2 to TRBJ2-2, with D unresolved. V lost 6 bases and J 0 bases, leaving 20 bases between the germline ends. The CDR3 contains 18 residues. Germline CDR1 reads SNHLY; CDR2 reads FYNNEI.

The chain has TRBV6-1 and TRBJ1-1; a weak D match, TRBD1 (5 bases). Between the trimmed V and J ends, which lost 1 base and 5 bases, there was a span of 11 bases. This CDR3 spans 14 amino acids. Per germline, CDR1 MNHNS and CDR2 SASEGT. The CDR3 sequence: CASSEGIGGTEAFF. The DNA of the CDR3 is TGTGCCAGCAGTGAAGGTATCGGGGGGACTGAAGCTTTCTTT.

V is TRBV2 and J is TRBJ2-1; D may be TRBD2 (5 bases). CDR1 is SNHLY, CDR2 FYNNEI, per germline. The CDR3 has 15 amino acids. V lost 3 bases to trimming and J lost 5 bases, with 14 bases between them. Here the CDR3 reads CASSEEASFHNEQFF. CDR3 in DNA: TGTGCCAGCAGTGAGGAAGCTAGCTTCCACAATGAGCAGTTCTTC. Variable domain in full (rest from reference TRBV2 and TRBJ2-1): EPEVTQTPSHQVTQMGQEVILRCVPISNHLYFYWYRQILGQKVEFLVSFYNNEISEKSEIFDDQFSVERPDGSNFTLKIRSTKLEDSAMYFCASSEEASFHNEQFFGPGTRLTVL.

The rearrangement links TRBV5-1 to TRBJ2-5, with D possibly being TRBD2 (5 bases). CDR1 is SGHRS and CDR2 is YFSETQ in the germline V gene. Trimming shortened V by 4 bases and J by 2 bases, and 15 bases separated the two germline ends. The CDR3 runs to 15 residues. The CDR3 DNA reads TGCGCCAGCAGCCCCGACCCGACTACTCAAGAGACCCAGTACTTC. It codes for CASSPDPTTQETQYF.

The chain recombines TRBV2 with TRBJ2-7; D possibly corresponds to TRBD1 (5 bases). The CDR3 is made up of 14 amino acids. Germline V gene sequence: CDR1 SNHLY, CDR2 FYNNEI. The V end was cut by 7 bases, the J end by 4 bases, with 17 bases between. The CDR3 DNA reads as TGTGCCAGCACCCGAACCAGGGCGGCGTACGAGCAGTACTTC. This codes for CASTRTRAAYEQYF. Full variable domain (remainder filled in from reference TRBV2 and TRBJ2-7): EPEVTQTPSHQVTQMGQEVILRCVPISNHLYFYWYRQILGQKVEFLVSFYNNEISEKSEIFDDQFSVERPDGSNFTLKIRSTKLEDSAMYFCASTRTRAAYEQYFGPGTRLTVT.

The chain is built from TRBV11-2 and TRBJ2-1, with TRBD1 as a possible D gene (6 bases). Trimming pared 1 base from V and 0 bases from J, leaving 10 bases between. Germline CDR1 and CDR2: SGHAT and FQNNGV. The CDR3 runs to 16 residues. The CDR3 is CASSLVRGSSYNEQFF. The CDR3 DNA reads as TGTGCCAGCAGCTTAGTAAGGGGGAGCTCCTACAATGAGCAGTTCTTC.

V gene TRBV5-6 combines with J gene TRBJ2-7, with TRBD1 identical over 10 bases. CDR3 size: 15 residues. V lost 4 bases and J lost 5; bases outside the gene matches: 9. Germline V gene sequence: CDR1 SGHDT, CDR2 YYEEEE. CDR3 sequence (DNA): TGTGCCAGCAGCATGAGGGACAGGGGAACAAACGAGCAGTACTTC. It translates to CASSMRDRGTNEQYF.

The chain uses TRBV5-1 and TRBJ1-1; TRBD1 matches 10 bases. CDR1 is SGHRS, CDR2 YFSETQ, per germline. The CDR3 length is 16 residues. V gave up 4 bases and J gave up 1 base; unmatched junction bases: 7. CDR3 in DNA: TGCGCCAGCAGCCCCCGACAGGGGGCGGCGAACACTGAAGCTTTCTTT. Amino acids: CASSPRQGAANTEAFF. Looking up the rest from reference TRBV5-1 and TRBJ1-1 gives the full variable domain: KAGVTQTPRYLIKTRGQQVTLSCSPISGHRSVSWYQQTPGQGLQFLFEYFSETQRNKGNFPGRFSGRQFSNSRSEMNVSTLELGDSALYLCASSPRQGAANTEAFFGQGTRLTVV.

This clone has a handful of counts. The chain employs TRBV15 and TRBJ1-4; TRBD1 is a possible D gene (5 bases). The germline gives CDR1 LNHNV, CDR2 YYDKDF (reference sequence). Trimming took off 11 bases at V and 0 bases at J, with 7 bases between the two ends. The CDR3 consists of 12 residues. The CDR3 nucleotides read TGTGCCTGGGGGGCAACTAATGAAAAACTGTTTTTT. Protein: CAWGATNEKLFF.

The chain joins TRBV19 to TRBJ1-5, with 12 positions matching TRBD1. The germline V gene has CDR1 LNHDA and CDR2 SQIVND (reference sequence). CDR3 length: 21 amino acids. V shed 0 bases, J shed 3 bases, and the junction held 15 bases outside the gene matches. The CDR3 region has the DNA TGTGCCAGTAGTATAGATCGCCTCCGGGACAGGGGGCGAAGGAACAATCAGCCCCAGCATTTT. This translates into CASSIDRLRDRGRRNNQPQHF.